The rows below give T cell receptor beta chains drawn from one sample of a study of neurological immune-mediated disorders. TCRdb passed the 5' RACE reads through MiXCR, listing each CDR3 protein once. The sample lists fewer than 55,000 distinct CDR3 sequences, over 9.5% occurring once. The specimen sequenced was PBMCs. The receptors were sampled from a male donor with HTLV-1-associated myelopathy (HAM/TSP). The CDR3 runs from the conserved cysteine through the conserved F or W. D genes are given only for firm matches. Rows give clone size only sometimes, using once, few, many, or a class for an expanded clone.

TRBJ2-1 | - | TRBV20-1 | - | TGCAGTGCTAGAAACCCCCTTAGAGGGGGTGAGCAGTTCTTC | CSARNPLRGGEQFF
TRBJ2-1 | TRBD1 | TRBV27 | many | TGTGCCAGCAGTACGAACCCGGGACAGGGGGCTTTTGAGCAGTTCTTC | CASSTNPGQGAFEQFF
TRBJ1-1 | - | TRBV11-2 | - | TGTGCCAGCAGCTTAGTTTCGGCGTGGAACACTGAAGCTTTCTTT | CASSLVSAWNTEAFF
TRBJ1-1 | TRBD1 | TRBV5-1 | many | TGCGCCAGCAGCCACAGGGGCACGGACACTGAAGCTTTCTTT | CASSHRGTDTEAFF
TRBJ1-2 | TRBD1 | TRBV5-1 | many | TGCGCCAGCAGCGCCGCGACAGGGTTGGACTATGGCTACACCTTC | CASSAATGLDYGYTF
TRBJ2-1 | - | TRBV5-1 | many | TGCGCCAGCAGCCAGGACGGTTTAGGGTCCTACAATGAGCAGTTCTTC | CASSQDGLGSYNEQFF
TRBJ1-5 | TRBD1 | TRBV12-3/TRBV12-4 | many | TGTGCCAGCAGTTTGACAGGGGCTAGCAATCAGCCCCAGCATTTT | CASSLTGASNQPQHF
TRBJ1-1 | - | TRBV5-1 | many | TGCGCCAGCAGCTCCCAAGGGGCGGCCGTTGAAGCTTTCTTT | CASSSQGAAVEAFF
TRBJ2-7 | TRBD1 | TRBV7-7 | many | TGTGCCAGCAGCTTAGGGGACAGGGGGTCCTACGAGCAGTACTTC | CASSLGDRGSYEQYF
TRBJ2-5 | - | TRBV11-2 | many | TGTGCCAGCAGCTTATCCCTCCTTGAGACCCAGTACTTC | CASSLSLLETQYF
TRBJ1-2 | - | TRBV29-1 | many | TGCAGCGTTGAAGAGGACACAAACTATGGCTACACCTTC | CSVEEDTNYGYTF
TRBJ2-7 | - | TRBV3-1 | - | TGTGCCAGCAGCCAAGCACCAGATAGCTCCTACGAGCAGTACTTC | CASSQAPDSSYEQYF
TRBJ2-3 | - | TRBV20-1 | many | TGCAGTGCTCCAAACTACGGGCTGGGCACAGATACGCAGTATTTT | CSAPNYGLGTDTQYF
TRBJ2-1 | - | TRBV7-2 | many | TGTGCCAGCAGCTGGGACATGGGGGGGACCCCTGAGCAGTTCTTC | CASSWDMGGTPEQFF